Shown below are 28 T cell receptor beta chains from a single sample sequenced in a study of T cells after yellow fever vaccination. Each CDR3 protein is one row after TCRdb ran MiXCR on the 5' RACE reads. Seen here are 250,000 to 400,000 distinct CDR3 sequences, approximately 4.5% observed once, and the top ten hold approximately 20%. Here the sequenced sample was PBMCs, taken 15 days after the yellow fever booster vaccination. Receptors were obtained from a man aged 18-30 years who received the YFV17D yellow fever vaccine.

The CDR3 DNA reads as TGCGCCAGCAGCTCTTGGACAGGGGTGGCAGATACGCAGTATTTT. Residues: CASSSWTGVADTQYF. This chain connects TRBV5-1 to TRBJ2-3; 9 positions agree with TRBD1. The CDR3 loop spans 15 amino acids. Germline CDR1 is SGHRS and CDR2 is YFSETQ. V lost 3 bases, J lost 4 bases, and 6 bases stayed unmatched.

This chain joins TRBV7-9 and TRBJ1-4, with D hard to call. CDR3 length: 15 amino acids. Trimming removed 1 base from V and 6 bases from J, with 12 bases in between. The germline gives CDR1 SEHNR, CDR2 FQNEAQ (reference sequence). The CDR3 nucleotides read TGTGCCAGCAGCTTAGAAAGGAGACCTGATGAAAAACTGTTTTTT. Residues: CASSLERRPDEKLFF.

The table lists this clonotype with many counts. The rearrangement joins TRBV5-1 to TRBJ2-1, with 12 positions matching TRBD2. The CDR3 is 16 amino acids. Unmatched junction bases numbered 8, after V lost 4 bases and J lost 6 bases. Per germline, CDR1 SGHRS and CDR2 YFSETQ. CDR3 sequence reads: CASSPPLAGGTNEQFF. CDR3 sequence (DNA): TGCGCCAGCAGCCCGCCACTAGCGGGGGGCACCAATGAGCAGTTCTTC.

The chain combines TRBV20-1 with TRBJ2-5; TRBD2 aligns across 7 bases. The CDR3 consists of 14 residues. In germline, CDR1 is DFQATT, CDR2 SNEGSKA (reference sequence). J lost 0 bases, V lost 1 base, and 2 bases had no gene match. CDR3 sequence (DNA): TGCAGTGCTAGAGCGGGGGGTAACCAAGAGACCCAGTACTTC. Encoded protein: CSARAGGNQETQYF.

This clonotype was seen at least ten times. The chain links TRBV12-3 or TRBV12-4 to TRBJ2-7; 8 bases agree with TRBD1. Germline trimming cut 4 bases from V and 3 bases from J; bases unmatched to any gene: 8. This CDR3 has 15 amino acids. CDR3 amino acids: CASSSRQGKRYEQYF. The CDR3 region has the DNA TGTGCCAGCAGTTCGCGACAGGGGAAACGCTACGAGCAGTACTTC.

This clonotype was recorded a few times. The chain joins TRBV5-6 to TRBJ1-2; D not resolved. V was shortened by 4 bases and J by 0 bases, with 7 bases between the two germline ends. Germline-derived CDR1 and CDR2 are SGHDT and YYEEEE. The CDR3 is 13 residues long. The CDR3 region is CASSREANYGYTF. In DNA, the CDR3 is TGTGCCAGCAGCCGAGAAGCTAACTATGGCTACACCTTC. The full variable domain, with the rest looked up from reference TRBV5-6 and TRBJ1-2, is DAGVTQSPTHLIKTRGQQVTLRCSPKSGHDTVSWYQQALGQGPQFIFQYYEEEERQRGNFPDRFSGHQFPNYSSELNVNALLLGDSALYLCASSREANYGYTFGSGTRLTVV.

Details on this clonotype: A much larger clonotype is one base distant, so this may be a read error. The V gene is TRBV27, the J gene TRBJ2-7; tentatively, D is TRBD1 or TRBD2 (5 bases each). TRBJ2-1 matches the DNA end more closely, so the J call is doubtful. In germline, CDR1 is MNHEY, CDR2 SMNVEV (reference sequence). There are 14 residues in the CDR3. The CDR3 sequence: CASSWGRSSYEQFF. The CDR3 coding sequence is TGTGCCAGCAGTTGGGGACGGAGCTCCTACGAGCAGTTCTTC.

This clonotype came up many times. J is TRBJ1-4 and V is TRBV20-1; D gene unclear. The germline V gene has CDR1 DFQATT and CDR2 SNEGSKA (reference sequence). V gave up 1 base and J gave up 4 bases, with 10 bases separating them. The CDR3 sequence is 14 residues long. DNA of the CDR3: TGCAGTGCTAGAGTGGCGGGTGGTAATGAAAAACTGTTTTTT. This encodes CSARVAGGNEKLFF.

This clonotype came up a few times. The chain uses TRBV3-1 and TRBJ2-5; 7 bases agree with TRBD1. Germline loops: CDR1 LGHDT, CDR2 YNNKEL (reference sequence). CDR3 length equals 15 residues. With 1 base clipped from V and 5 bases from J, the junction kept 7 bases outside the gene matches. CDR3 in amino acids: CASSQVSRGLETQYF. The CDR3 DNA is TGTGCCAGCAGCCAAGTAAGCAGGGGGTTGGAGACCCAGTACTTC.

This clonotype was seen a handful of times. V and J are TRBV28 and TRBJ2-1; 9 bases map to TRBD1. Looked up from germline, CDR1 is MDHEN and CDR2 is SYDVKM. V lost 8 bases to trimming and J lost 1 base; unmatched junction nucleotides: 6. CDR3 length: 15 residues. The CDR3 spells CASHGQGRSYNEQFF. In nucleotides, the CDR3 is TGTGCCAGCCACGGACAGGGGCGATCCTACAATGAGCAGTTCTTC.

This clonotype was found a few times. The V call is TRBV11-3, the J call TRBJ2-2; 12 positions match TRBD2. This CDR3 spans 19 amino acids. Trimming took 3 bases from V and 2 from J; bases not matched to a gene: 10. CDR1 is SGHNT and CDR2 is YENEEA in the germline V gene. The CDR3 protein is CASSFTSTSGGLNTGELFF. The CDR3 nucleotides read TGTGCCAGCAGCTTCACATCGACTAGCGGGGGTTTAAACACCGGGGAGCTGTTTTTT.

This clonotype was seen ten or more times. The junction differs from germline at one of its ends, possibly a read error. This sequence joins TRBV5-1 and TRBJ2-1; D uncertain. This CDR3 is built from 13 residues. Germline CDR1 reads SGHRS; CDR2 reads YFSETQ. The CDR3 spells CASSLVGYNEQFF. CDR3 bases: TGTGCCAGCAGTTTAGTCGGCTACAATGAGCAGTTCTTC.

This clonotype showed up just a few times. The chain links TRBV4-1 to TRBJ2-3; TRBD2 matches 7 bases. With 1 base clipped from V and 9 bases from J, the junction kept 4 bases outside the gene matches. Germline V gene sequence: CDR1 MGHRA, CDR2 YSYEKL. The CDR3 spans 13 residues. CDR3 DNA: TGCGCCAGCAGCCAAGTGGCGGGAGTGACGCAGTATTTT. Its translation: CASSQVAGVTQYF.

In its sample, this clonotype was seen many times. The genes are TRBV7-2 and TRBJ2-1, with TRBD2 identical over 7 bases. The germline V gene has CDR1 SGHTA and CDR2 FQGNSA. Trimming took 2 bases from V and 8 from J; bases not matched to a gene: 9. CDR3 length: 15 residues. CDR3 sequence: CASSLIIGAGYEQFF. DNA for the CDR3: TGTGCCAGCAGCTTAATTATTGGAGCGGGGTATGAGCAGTTCTTC. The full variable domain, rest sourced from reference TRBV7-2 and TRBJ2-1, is GAGVSQSPSNKVTEKGKDVELRCDPISGHTALYWYRQSLGQGLEFLIYFQGNSAPDKSGLPSDRFSAERTGGSVSTLTIQRTQQEDSAVYLCASSLIIGAGYEQFFGPGTRLTVL.

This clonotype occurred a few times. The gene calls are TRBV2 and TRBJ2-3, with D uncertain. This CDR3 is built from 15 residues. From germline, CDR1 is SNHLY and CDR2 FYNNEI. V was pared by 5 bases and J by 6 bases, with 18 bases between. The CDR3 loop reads CASSPSGVGSDTQYF. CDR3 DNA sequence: TGTGCCAGCAGTCCGAGTGGGGTTGGGTCGGATACGCAGTATTTT.

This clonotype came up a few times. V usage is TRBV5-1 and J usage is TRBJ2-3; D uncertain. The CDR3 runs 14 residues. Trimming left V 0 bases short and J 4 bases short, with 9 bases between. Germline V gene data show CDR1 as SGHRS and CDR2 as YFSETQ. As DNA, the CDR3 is TGCGCCAGCAGCTTGGCTTCTTGGGCAGATACGCAGTATTTT. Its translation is CASSLASWADTQYF. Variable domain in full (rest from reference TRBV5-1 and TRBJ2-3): KAGVTQTPRYLIKTRGQQVTLSCSPISGHRSVSWYQQTPGQGLQFLFEYFSETQRNKGNFPGRFSGRQFSNSRSEMNVSTLELGDSALYLCASSLASWADTQYFGPGTRLTVL.

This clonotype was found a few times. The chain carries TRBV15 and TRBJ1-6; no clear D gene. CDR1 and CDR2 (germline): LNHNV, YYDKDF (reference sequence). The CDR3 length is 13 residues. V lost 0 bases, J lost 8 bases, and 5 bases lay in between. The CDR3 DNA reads TGTGCCACCAGCAGAGAAAACGATTCACCCCTCCACTTT. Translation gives CATSRENDSPLHF.

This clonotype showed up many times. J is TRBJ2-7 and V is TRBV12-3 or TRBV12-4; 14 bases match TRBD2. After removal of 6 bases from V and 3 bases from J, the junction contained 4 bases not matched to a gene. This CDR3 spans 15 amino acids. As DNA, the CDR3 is TGTGCCAGCAGCCGAGGGACTAGCGGGGGCTACGAGCAGTACTTC. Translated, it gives CASSRGTSGGYEQYF.

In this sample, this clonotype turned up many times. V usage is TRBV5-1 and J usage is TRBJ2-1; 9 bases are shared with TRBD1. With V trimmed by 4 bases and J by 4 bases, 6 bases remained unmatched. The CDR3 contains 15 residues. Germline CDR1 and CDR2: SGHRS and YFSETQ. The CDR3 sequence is CASSLDRGWYNEQFF. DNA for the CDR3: TGCGCCAGCAGCCTCGACAGGGGGTGGTACAATGAGCAGTTCTTC. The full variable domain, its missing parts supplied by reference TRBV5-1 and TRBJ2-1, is KAGVTQTPRYLIKTRGQQVTLSCSPISGHRSVSWYQQTPGQGLQFLFEYFSETQRNKGNFPGRFSGRQFSNSRSEMNVSTLELGDSALYLCASSLDRGWYNEQFFGPGTRLTVL.

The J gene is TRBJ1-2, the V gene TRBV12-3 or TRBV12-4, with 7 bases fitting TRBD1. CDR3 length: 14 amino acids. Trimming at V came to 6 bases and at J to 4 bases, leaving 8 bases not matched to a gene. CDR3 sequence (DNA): TGTGCCAGCAGCTTGGGGGGGGACAGCTATGGCTACACCTTC. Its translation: CASSLGGDSYGYTF.

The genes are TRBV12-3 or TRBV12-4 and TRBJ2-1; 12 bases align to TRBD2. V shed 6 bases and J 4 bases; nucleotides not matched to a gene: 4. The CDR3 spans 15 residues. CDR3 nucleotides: TGTGCCAGCAGGGTAGGACTAGCGGGGTACAATGAGCAGTTCTTC. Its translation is CASRVGLAGYNEQFF.

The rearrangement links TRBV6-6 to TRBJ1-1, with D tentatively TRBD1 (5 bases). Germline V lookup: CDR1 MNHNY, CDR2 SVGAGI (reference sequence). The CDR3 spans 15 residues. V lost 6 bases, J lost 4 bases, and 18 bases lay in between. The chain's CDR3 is CASSSLGGAGTEAFF. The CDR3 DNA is TGTGCCAGCAGCTCCCTGGGAGGGGCGGGCACTGAAGCTTTCTTT.

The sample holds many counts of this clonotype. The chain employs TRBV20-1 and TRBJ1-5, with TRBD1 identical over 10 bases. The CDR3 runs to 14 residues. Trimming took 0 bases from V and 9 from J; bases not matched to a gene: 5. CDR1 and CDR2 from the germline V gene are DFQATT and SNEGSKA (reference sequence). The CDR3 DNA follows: TGCAGTGCTAGAGAGAGAGGGGACAGGGGGCCCCAGCATTTT. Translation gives CSARERGDRGPQHF.

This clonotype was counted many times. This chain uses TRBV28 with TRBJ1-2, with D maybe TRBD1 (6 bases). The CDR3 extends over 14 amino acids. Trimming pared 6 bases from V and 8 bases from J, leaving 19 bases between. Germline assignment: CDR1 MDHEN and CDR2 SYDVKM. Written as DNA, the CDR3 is TGTGCCAGCAGGGGGGGGCACCTTCTAATAGGCTACACCTTC. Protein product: CASRGGHLLIGYTF.

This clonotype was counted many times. CDR3 sequence (DNA): TGTGCCAGCAGCTTTTCGGCGGGAACCGAGCAGTACGTC. Residues: CASSFSAGTEQYV. The chain carries TRBV7-8 and TRBJ2-7; a weak D match, TRBD2 (6 bases). This CDR3 is 13 amino acids long. V was trimmed by 3 bases and J by 6 bases, leaving 12 bases between them. Germline CDR1 is SGHVS and CDR2 is FQNEAQ.

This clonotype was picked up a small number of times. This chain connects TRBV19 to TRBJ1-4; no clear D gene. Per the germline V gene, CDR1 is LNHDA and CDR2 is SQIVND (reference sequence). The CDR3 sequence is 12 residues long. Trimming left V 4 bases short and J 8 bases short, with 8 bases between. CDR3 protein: CASSNHKEKLFF. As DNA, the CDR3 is TGTGCCAGTAGTAACCACAAGGAAAAACTGTTTTTT.

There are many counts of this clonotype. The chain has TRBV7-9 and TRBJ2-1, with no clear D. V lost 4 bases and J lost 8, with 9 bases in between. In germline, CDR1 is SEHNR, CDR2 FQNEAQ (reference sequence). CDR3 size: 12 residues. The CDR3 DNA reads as TGTGCCAGCAGCTCCGGAACCTATGAGCAGTTCTTC. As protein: CASSSGTYEQFF.

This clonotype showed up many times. CDR3 residues: CRVSAGGPRADTQYF. The CDR3 coding sequence is TGCAGAGTGTCCGCGGGGGGGCCGCGGGCAGATACGCAGTATTTT. V usage is TRBV20-1 and J usage is TRBJ2-3, with 9 positions matching TRBD2. This CDR3 has 15 amino acids. CDR1 is DFQATT and CDR2 is SNEGSKA in the germline V gene (reference sequence).